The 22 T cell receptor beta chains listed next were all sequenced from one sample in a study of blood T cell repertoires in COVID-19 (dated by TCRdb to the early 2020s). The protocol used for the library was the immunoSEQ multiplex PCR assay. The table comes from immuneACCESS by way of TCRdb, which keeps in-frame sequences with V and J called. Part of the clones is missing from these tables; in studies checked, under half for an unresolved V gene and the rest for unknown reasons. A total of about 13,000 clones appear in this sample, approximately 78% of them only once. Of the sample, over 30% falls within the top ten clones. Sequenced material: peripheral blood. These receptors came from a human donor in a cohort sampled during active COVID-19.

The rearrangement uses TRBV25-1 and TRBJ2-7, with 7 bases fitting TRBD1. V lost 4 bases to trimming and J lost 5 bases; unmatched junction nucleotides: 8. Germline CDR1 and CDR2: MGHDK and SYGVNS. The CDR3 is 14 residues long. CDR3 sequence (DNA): TGTGCCAGCAGTGTCCCGGGACAGAGGAACGAGCAGTACTTC. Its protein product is CASSVPGQRNEQYF.

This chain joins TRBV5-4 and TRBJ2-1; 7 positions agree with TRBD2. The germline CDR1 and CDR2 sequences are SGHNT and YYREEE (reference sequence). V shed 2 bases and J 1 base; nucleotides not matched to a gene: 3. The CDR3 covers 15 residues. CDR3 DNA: TGTGCCAGCAGCTTCTCAGCGGGGTCCTACAATGAGCAGTTCTTC. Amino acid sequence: CASSFSAGSYNEQFF.

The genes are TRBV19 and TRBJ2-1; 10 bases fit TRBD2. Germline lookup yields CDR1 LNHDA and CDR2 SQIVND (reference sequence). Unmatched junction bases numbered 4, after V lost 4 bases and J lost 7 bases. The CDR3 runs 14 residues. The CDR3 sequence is CASSTRTSGNEQFF. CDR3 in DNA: TGTGCCAGTAGTACTCGGACTAGCGGTAATGAGCAGTTCTTC.

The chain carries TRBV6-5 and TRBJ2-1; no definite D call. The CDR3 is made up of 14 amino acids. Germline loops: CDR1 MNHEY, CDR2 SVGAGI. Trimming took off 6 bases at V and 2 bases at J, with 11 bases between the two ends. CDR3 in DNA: TGTGCCAGCAGCCCGCAAGAGGCCTACAATGAGCAGTTCTTC. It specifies CASSPQEAYNEQFF.

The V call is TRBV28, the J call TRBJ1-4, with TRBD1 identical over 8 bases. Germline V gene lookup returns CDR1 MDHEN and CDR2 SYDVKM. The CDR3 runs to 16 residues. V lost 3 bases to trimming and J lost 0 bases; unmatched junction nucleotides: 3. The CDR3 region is CASSLQGAATNEKLFF. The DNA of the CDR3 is TGTGCCAGCAGTTTGCAGGGGGCCGCAACTAATGAAAAACTGTTTTTT.

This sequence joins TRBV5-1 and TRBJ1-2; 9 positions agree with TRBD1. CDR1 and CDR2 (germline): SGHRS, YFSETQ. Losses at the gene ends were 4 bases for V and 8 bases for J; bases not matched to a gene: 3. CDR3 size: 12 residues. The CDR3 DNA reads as TGCGCCAGCAGCCTGGACAGGGGCGGCTACACCTTC. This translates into CASSLDRGGYTF.

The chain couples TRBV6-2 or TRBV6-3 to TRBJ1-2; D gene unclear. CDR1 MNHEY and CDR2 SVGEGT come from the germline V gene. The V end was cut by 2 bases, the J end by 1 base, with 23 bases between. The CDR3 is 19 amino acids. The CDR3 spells CASSYIFENQGRNNYGYTF. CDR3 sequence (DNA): TGTGCCAGCAGTTACATTTTCGAGAACCAAGGGAGAAATAACTATGGCTACACCTTC.

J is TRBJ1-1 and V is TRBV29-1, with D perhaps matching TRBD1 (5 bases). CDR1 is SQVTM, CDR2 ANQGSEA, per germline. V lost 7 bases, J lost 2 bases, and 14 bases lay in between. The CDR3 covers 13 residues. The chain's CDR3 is CSARGFGNTEAFF. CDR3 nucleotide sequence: TGCAGCGCCCGGGGGTTTGGAAACACTGAAGCTTTCTTT.

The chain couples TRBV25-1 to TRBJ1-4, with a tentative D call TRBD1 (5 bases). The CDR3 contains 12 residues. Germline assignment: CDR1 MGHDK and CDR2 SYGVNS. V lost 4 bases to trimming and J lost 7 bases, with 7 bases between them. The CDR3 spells CASSAGLEKLFF. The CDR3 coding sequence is TGTGCCAGCAGTGCAGGGCTTGAAAAACTGTTTTTT.

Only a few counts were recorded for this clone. As DNA, the CDR3 is TGTGCCAGCAGCTTACAGGGGTCAACTAATGAAAAACTGTTTTTT. Its translation: CASSLQGSTNEKLFF. The J gene is TRBJ1-4, the V gene TRBV7-9; tentatively, D is TRBD1 (6 bases). Germline V gene lookup returns CDR1 SEHNR and CDR2 FQNEAQ (reference sequence). V shed 2 bases and J shed 0 bases, with 7 bases lying between them. The CDR3 contains 15 residues.

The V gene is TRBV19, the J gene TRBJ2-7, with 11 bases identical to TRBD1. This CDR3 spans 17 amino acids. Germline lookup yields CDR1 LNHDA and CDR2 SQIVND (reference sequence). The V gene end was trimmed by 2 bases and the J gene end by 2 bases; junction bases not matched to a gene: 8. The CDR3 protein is CASSISGQGGYPYEQYF. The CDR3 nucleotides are TGTGCCAGTAGTATATCGGGACAGGGGGGCTACCCCTACGAGCAGTACTTC.

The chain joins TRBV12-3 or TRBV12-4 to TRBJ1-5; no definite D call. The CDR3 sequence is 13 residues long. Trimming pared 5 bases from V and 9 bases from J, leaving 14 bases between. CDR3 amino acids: CASSPRVVSPQHF. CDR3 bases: TGTGCCAGCAGTCCCCGTGTCGTATCGCCCCAGCATTTT.

CDR3 nucleotides: TGTGCCAGCCGAAACAACCCAACTAATGAAAAACTGTTTTTT. The encoded protein is CASRNNPTNEKLFF. The rearrangement joins TRBV6-5 to TRBJ1-4; D gene ambiguous. CDR1 is MNHEY, CDR2 SVGAGI, per germline. The V end was cut by 8 bases, the J end by 0 bases, with 10 bases between. The CDR3 is 14 residues long.

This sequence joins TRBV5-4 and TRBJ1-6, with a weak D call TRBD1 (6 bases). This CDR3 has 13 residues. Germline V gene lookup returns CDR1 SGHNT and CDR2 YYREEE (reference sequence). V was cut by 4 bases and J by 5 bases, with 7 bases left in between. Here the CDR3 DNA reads TGTGCCAGCAGCCGGACAGATAATTCACCCCTCCACTTT. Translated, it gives CASSRTDNSPLHF.

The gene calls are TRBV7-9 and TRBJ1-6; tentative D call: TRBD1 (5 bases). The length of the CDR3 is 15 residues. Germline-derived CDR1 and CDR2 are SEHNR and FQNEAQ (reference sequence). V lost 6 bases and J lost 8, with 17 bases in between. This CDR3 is CASSKTGTGDSPLHF. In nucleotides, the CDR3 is TGTGCCAGCAGTAAGACCGGGACTGGGGATTCACCCCTCCACTTT.

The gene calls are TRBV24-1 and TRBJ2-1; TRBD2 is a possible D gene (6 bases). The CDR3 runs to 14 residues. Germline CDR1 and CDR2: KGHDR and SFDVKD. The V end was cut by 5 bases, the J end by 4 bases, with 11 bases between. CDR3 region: CATSAHGGYNEQFF. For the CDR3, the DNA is TGTGCCACCAGTGCGCACGGAGGGTACAATGAGCAGTTCTTC.

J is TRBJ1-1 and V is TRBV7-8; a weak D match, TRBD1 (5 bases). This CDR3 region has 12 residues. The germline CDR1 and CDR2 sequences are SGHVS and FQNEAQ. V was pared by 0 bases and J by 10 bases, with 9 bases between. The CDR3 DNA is TGTGCCAGCAGCTTAGCGGGGCCAGGAGCTTTCTTT. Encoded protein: CASSLAGPGAFF. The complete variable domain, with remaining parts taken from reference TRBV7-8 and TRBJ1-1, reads GAGVSQSPRYKVAKRGQDVALRCDPISGHVSLFWYQQALGQGPEFLTYFQNEAQLDKSGLPSDRFFAERPEGSVSTLKIQRTQQEDSAVYLCASSLAGPGAFFGQGTRLTVV.

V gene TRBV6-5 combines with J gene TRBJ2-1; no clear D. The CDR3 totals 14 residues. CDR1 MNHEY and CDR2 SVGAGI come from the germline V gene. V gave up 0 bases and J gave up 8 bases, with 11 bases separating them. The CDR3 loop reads CASSYSALLDEQFF. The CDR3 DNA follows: TGTGCCAGCAGTTACTCGGCCCTTCTCGATGAGCAGTTCTTC.

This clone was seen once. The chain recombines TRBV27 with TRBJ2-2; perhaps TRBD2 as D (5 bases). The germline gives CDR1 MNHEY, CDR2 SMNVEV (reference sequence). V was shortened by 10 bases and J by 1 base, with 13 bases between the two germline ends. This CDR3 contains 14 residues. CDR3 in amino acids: CAIGGQENTGELFF. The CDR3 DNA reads TGTGCCATCGGAGGTCAGGAGAACACCGGGGAGCTGTTTTTT.

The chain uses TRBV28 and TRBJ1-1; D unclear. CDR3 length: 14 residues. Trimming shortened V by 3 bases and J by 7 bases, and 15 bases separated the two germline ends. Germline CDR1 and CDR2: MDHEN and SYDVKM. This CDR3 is CASSFIGREGEAFF. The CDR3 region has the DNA TGTGCCAGCAGTTTTATTGGTCGGGAGGGTGAAGCTTTCTTT.

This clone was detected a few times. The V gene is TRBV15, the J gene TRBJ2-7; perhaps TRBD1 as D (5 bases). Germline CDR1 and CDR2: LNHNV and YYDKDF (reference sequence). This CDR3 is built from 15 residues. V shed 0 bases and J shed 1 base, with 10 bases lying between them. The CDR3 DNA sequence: TGTGCCACCAGCAGAGATCCTAGGGGTTCCTACGAGCAGTACTTC. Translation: CATSRDPRGSYEQYF.

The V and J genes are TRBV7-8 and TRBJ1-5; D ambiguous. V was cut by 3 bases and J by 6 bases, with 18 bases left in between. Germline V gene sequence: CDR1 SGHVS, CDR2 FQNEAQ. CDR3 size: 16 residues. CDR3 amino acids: CASSFDTGLSGQPQHF. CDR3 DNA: TGTGCCAGCAGCTTTGACACCGGACTCTCAGGTCAGCCCCAGCATTTT.